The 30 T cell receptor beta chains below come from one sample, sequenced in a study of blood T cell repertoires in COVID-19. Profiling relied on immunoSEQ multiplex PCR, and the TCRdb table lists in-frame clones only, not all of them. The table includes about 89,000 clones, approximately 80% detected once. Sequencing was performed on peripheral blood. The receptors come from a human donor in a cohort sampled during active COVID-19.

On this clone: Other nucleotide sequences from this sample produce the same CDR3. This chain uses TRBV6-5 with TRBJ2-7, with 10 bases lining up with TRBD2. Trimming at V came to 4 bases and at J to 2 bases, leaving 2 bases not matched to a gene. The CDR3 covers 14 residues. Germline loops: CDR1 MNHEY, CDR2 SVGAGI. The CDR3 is CASSSSGRAYEQYF. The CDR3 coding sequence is TGTGCCAGCAGTTCAAGCGGGAGGGCCTACGAGCAGTACTTC.

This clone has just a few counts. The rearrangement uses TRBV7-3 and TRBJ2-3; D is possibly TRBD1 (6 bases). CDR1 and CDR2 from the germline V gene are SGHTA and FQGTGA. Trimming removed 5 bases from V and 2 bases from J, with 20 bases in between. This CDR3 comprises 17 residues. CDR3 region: CASSRWSRDNLTDTQYF. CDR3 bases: TGTGCCAGCAGCCGGTGGAGCCGGGACAACCTCACAGATACGCAGTATTTT.

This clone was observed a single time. The CDR3 reads CASSPDRRAGTRPDTQYF. In DNA form, the CDR3 reads TGTGCCAGCAGCCCAGACCGCCGCGCCGGGACTAGACCAGATACGCAGTATTTT. This rearrangement joins TRBV11-2 to TRBJ2-3, with 8 bases aligning to TRBD2. J gave up 4 bases and V 5 bases, and 17 bases lay outside the gene matches. The CDR3 consists of 18 residues. Germline V gene lookup returns CDR1 SGHAT and CDR2 FQNNGV.

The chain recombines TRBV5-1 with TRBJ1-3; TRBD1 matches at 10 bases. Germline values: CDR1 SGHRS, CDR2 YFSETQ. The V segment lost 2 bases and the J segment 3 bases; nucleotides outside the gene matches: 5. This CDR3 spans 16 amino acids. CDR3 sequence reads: CASSLTGTGVGNTIYF. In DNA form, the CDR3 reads TGCGCCAGCAGCTTAACCGGGACAGGGGTTGGAAACACCATATATTTT.

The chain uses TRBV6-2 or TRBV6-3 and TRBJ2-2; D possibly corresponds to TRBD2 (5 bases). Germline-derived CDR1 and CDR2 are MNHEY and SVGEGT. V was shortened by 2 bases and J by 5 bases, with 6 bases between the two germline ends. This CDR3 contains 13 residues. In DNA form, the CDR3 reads TGTGCCAGCAGTTACCCGGGGACCGGGGAGCTGTTTTTT. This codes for CASSYPGTGELFF.

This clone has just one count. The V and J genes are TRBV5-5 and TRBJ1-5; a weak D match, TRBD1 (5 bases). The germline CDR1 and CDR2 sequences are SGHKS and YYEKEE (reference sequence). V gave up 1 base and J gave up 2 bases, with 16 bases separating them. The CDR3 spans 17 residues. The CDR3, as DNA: TGTGCCAGCAGCTTGCTGGGCTCGGGGGGACGCAATCAGCCCCAGCATTTT. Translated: CASSLLGSGGRNQPQHF.

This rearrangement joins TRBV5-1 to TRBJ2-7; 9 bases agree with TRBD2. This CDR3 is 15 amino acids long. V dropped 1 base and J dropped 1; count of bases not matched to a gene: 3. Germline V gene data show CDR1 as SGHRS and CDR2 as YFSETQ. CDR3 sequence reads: CASSLLAGESYEQYF. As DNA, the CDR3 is TGCGCCAGCAGCTTGTTAGCGGGAGAATCCTACGAGCAGTACTTC.

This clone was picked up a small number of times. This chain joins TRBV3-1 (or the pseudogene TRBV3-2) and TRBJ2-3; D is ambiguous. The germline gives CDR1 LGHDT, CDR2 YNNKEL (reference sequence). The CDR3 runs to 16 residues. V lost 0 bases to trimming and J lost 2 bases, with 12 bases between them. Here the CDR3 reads CASSQDRNSPTDTQYF. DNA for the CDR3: TGTGCCAGCAGCCAAGATCGAAACTCGCCCACAGATACGCAGTATTTT.

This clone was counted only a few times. This chain's CDR3 is CASSQRPNRVTYEQYF. Written as DNA, the CDR3 is TGCGCCAGCAGTCAACGCCCGAATCGGGTCACCTACGAGCAGTACTTC. J is TRBJ2-7 and V is TRBV23-1, with D unresolved. TRBV23-1 is treated as an ORF (open reading frame) with a function not yet certain. V shed 2 bases and J shed 2 bases, with 16 bases lying between them. CDR3 length: 16 amino acids.

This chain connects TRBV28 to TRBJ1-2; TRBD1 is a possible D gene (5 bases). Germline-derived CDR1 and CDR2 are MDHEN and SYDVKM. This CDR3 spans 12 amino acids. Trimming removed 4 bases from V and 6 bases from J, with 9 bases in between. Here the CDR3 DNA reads TGTGCCAGCAGTTCTGTAGGGGATGGCTACACCTTC. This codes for CASSSVGDGYTF.

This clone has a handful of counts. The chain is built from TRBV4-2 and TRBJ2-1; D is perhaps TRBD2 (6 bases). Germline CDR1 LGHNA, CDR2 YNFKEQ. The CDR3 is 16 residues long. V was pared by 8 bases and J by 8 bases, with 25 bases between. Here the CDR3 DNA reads TGTGCCAGCTCTCTTCTCTTCCAGCCGGGAGCCTATGAGCAGTTCTTC. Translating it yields CASSLLFQPGAYEQFF.

Written as DNA, the CDR3 is TGTGCCAGCAGCGTAGCTCCTACCGAGACCCAGTACTTC. Its translation: CASSVAPTETQYF. The chain combines TRBV9 with TRBJ2-5; D ambiguous. CDR3 size: 13 residues. Trimming removed 0 bases from V and 5 bases from J, with 8 bases in between. The germline V gene has CDR1 SGDLS and CDR2 YYNGEE.

In DNA, the CDR3 is TGTGCCAGCGGGGGGACAGATCAAGAGACCCAGTACTTC. Its protein product is CASGGTDQETQYF. The rearrangement joins TRBV12-3 or TRBV12-4 to TRBJ2-5; maybe TRBD1 (7 bases). The CDR3 is 13 amino acids. V lost 8 bases and J 2 bases, leaving 12 bases between the germline ends.

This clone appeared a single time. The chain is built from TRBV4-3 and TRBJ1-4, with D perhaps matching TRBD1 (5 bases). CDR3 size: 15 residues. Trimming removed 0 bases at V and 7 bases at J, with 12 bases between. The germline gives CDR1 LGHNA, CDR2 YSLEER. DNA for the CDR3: TGCGCCAGCAGCCAAGAGCTCAGCAGGGCTGAAAAACTGTTTTTT. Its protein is CASSQELSRAEKLFF.

The CDR3 spells CASSLATGDEQYF. The CDR3 region has the DNA TGTGCCAGCAGCTTGGCAACAGGGGACGAGCAGTACTTC. The genes are TRBV5-5 and TRBJ2-7; TRBD1 matches 7 bases. The CDR3 runs to 13 residues. Looked up from germline, CDR1 is SGHKS and CDR2 is YYEKEE (reference sequence). V shed 0 bases, J shed 5 bases, and the junction held 2 bases outside the gene matches.

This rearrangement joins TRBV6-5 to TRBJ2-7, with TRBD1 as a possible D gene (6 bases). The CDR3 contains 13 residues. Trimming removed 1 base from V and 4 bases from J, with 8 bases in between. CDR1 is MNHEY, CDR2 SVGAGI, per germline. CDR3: CASSYYRDYEQYF. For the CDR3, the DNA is TGTGCCAGCAGTTACTACAGGGATTACGAGCAGTACTTC.

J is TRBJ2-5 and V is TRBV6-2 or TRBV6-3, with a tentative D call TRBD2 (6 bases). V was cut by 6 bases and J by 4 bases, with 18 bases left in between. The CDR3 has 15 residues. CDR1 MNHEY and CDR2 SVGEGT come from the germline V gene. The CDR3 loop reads CASSYPRGAGETQYF. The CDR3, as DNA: TGTGCCAGCAGCTATCCGCGCGGGGCCGGAGAGACCCAGTACTTC.

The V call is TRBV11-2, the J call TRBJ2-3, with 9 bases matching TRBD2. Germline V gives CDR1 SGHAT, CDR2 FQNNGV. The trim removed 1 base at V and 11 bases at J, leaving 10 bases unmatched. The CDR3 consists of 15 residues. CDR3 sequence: CASSLAGGGEVGQYF. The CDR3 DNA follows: TGTGCCAGCAGCTTAGCAGGCGGGGGGGAAGTGGGGCAGTATTTT. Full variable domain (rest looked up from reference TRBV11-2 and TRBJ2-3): EAGVAQSPRYKIIEKRQSVAFWCNPISGHATLYWYQQILGQGPKLLIQFQNNGVVDDSQLPKDRFSAERLKGVDSTLKIQPAKLEDSAVYLCASSLAGGGEVGQYFGPGTRLTVL.

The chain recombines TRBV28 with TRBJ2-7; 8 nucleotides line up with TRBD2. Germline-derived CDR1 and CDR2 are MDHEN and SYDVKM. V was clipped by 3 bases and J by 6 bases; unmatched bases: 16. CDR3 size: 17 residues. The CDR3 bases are TGTGCCAGCAGTTTGCTGGATCTAGCGGGCCGGCCCCGCGAGCAGTACTTC. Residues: CASSLLDLAGRPREQYF.

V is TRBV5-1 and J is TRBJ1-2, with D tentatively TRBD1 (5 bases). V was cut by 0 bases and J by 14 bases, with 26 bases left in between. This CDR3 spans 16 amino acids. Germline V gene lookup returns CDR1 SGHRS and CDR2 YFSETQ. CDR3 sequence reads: CASSLARSGPAVGGTF. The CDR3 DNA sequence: TGCGCCAGCAGCTTGGCCAGGTCGGGACCGGCCGTGGGGGGGACCTTC.

In nucleotides, the CDR3 is TGCGCCAGCAGCCAAGCGGCGGCTGGCGAGCAGTACTTC. Translation: CASSQAAAGEQYF. The gene calls are TRBV4-3 and TRBJ2-7; D is undetermined. The CDR3 runs 13 residues. Trimming took 1 base from V and 6 from J, leaving 10 bases between them. The V gene's germline CDR1 is LGHNA and CDR2 YSLEER.

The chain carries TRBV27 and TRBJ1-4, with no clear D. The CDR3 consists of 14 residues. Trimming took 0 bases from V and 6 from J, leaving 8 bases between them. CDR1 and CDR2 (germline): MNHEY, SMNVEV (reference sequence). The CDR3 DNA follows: TGTGCCAGCAGTTTATCGAACGGGTATGAAAAACTGTTTTTT. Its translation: CASSLSNGYEKLFF.

This chain's CDR3 is CASSSGVAKNIQYF. CDR3 DNA sequence: TGTGCCAGCAGCTCGGGAGTAGCCAAAAACATTCAGTACTTC. This chain joins TRBV7-9 and TRBJ2-4; weak D call: TRBD2 (6 bases). The CDR3 contains 14 residues. The germline gives CDR1 SEHNR, CDR2 FQNEAQ (reference sequence). V gave up 4 bases and J gave up 0 bases, with 7 bases separating them.

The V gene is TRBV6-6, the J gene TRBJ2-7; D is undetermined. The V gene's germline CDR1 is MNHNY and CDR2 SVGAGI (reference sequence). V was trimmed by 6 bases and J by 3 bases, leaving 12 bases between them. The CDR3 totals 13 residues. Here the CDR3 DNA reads TGTGCCAGCAGCCGAGAAACCTACTACGAGCAGTACTTC. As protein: CASSRETYYEQYF.

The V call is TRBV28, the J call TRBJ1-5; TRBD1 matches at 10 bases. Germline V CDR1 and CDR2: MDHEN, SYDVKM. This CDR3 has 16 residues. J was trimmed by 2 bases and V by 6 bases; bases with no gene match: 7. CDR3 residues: CASSLRQGAGNQPQHF. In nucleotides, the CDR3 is TGTGCCAGCAGCCTACGACAGGGGGCTGGCAATCAGCCCCAGCATTTT.

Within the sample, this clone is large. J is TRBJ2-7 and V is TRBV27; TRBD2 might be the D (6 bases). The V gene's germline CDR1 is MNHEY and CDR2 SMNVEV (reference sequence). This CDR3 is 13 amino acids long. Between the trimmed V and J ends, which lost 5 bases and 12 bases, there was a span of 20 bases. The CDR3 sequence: CASSLGTLARLYF. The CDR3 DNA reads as TGTGCCAGCAGTCTTGGGACCCTAGCGAGGCTGTACTTC.

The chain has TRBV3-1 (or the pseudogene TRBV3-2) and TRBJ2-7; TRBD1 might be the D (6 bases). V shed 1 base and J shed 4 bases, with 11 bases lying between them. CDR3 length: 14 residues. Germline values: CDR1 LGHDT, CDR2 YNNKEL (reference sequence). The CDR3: CASSQVPDSYEQYF. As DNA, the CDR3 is TGTGCCAGCAGCCAAGTCCCGGACAGTTACGAGCAGTACTTC.

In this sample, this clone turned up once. The CDR3 DNA reads as TGCGCCAGCAGCCTGGTGGGGACTAGCGGGATTTCCGGTGAGACCCAGTACTTC. It codes for CASSLVGTSGISGETQYF. V usage is TRBV5-1 and J usage is TRBJ2-5, with TRBD2 matching 13 bases. Germline loops: CDR1 SGHRS, CDR2 YFSETQ. V shed 4 bases and J 5 bases; nucleotides not matched to a gene: 14. There are 18 residues in the CDR3.

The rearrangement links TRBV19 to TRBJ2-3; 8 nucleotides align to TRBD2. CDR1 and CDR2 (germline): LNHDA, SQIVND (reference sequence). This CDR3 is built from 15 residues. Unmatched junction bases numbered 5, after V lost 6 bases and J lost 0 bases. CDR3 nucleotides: TGTGCCAGTAGAGTTAGCGGGACTAGCACAGATACGCAGTATTTT. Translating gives CASRVSGTSTDTQYF.

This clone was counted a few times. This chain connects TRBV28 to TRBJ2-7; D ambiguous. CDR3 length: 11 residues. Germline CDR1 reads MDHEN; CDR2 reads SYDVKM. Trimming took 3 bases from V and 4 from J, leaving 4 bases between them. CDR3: CASSFRYEQYF. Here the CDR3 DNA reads TGTGCCAGCAGTTTCAGATACGAGCAGTACTTC.